This entry lists 2 T cell receptor beta chains sequenced from one sample in a study of shared clonotypes between healthy human individuals. Assay used: immunoSEQ multiplex PCR; TCRdb lists only in-frame clones, some missing. Counted here are millions of clones, around nine tenths occurring once; the ten biggest clones make up around 0.15%. Sequenced input: naive CD4+ T cells sorted from blood. Sample subset: CD45RA+ positively selected. These receptors came from a young man in good health.

This chain connects TRBV6-5 to TRBJ1-2, with D hard to call. V gave up 9 bases and J gave up 7 bases, with 21 bases separating them. Germline V gene lookup returns CDR1 MNHEY and CDR2 SVGAGI. The CDR3 has 14 amino acids. The CDR3 region has the DNA TGTGCCAGTCGAGGCCCCGGGATGAAGGGTGGCTACACCTTC. Protein: CASRGPGMKGGYTF.

This rearrangement joins TRBV4-1 to TRBJ2-7; D is unclear. Germline V gene data show CDR1 as MGHRA and CDR2 as YSYEKL. CDR3 length: 13 amino acids. V was pared by 0 bases and J by 8 bases, with 11 bases between. The CDR3 region has the DNA TGCGCCAGCAGCCAAGAAAAGGCGAAAAAGCAGTACTTC. Translating gives CASSQEKAKKQYF.